Shown below are 22 T cell receptor beta chains from a single sample sequenced in a study of T cell repertoires and HLA-DP antigens. These receptors lack a known antigen. Generated by immunoSEQ multiplex PCR, the TCRdb table keeps only in-frame clones and is missing some. The table records around 100,000 clones, 85% to 95% of them present only once. Sequenced: CD4+ T cells from PBMCs. These receptors were collected from a woman between 18 and 29 years old in good health and CMV-seronegative.

This clone was counted once. V gene TRBV5-1 combines with J gene TRBJ2-5; D might be TRBD1 (8 bases). V lost 0 bases and J lost 1, with 13 bases in between. The CDR3 spans 16 residues. CDR1 and CDR2 (germline): SGHRS, YFSETQ. The chain's CDR3 is CASSLDRGGLQETQYF. The DNA for the CDR3 is TGCGCCAGCAGCTTGGACAGGGGGGGCCTCCAAGAGACCCAGTACTTC.

V and J are TRBV5-6 and TRBJ1-1, with 11 bases identical to TRBD1. The CDR3 totals 16 residues. Germline assignment: CDR1 SGHDT and CDR2 YYEEEE. Trimming at V came to 3 bases and at J to 1 base, leaving 5 bases not matched to a gene. The CDR3: CASSSDRGLPNTEAFF. CDR3 nucleotide sequence: TGTGCCAGCAGCTCGGACAGGGGGCTCCCGAACACTGAAGCTTTCTTT.

The chain couples TRBV7-2 to TRBJ1-3; D possibly corresponds to TRBD1 (5 bases). Trimming stripped 4 bases from V and 0 bases from J, with 10 bases between. CDR1 is SGHTA, CDR2 FQGNSA, per germline. The CDR3 is 15 amino acids. The CDR3 nucleotides read TGTGCCAGCAGCTCGGGACCAAGCTCTGGAAACACCATATATTTT. Translated: CASSSGPSSGNTIYF.

The V gene is TRBV7-2, the J gene TRBJ1-2; possible D gene TRBD1, 5 bases. V dropped 2 bases and J dropped 2 bases, with 6 bases sitting between them. The germline gives CDR1 SGHTA, CDR2 FQGNSA. The CDR3 consists of 13 residues. CDR3 amino acids: CASSLRGNYGYTF. The CDR3 DNA follows: TGTGCCAGCAGCTTAAGGGGAAACTATGGCTACACCTTC. The full variable domain, with the rest looked up from reference TRBV7-2 and TRBJ1-2, is GAGVSQSPSNKVTEKGKDVELRCDPISGHTALYWYRQSLGQGLEFLIYFQGNSAPDKSGLPSDRFSAERTGGSVSTLTIQRTQQEDSAVYLCASSLRGNYGYTFGSGTRLTVV.

V is TRBV5-4 and J is TRBJ1-2; 8 nucleotides match TRBD1. The length of the CDR3 is 20 residues. Per germline, CDR1 SGHNT and CDR2 YYREEE (reference sequence). V lost 2 bases to trimming and J lost 4 bases; unmatched junction nucleotides: 22. The CDR3 nucleotides read TGTGCCAGCAGCTTTCCATTCCAGGGGGCGAGTCCCGCGGGCATCTATGGCTACACCTTC. The encoded protein is CASSFPFQGASPAGIYGYTF.

V usage is TRBV18 and J usage is TRBJ2-7, with 8 bases matching TRBD1. The V segment lost 6 bases and the J segment 6 bases; nucleotides outside the gene matches: 13. Germline V lookup: CDR1 KGHSH, CDR2 LQKENI. The CDR3 is 15 residues long. This CDR3 is CASSLLGQGATEQYF. CDR3 nucleotide sequence: TGTGCCAGCTCTCTCCTAGGGCAGGGGGCGACCGAGCAGTACTTC.

V and J are TRBV11-1 and TRBJ2-1; TRBD1 matches 10 bases. The CDR3 runs to 16 residues. Germline V gene sequence: CDR1 SGHAT, CDR2 FQDESV (reference sequence). Trimming cost V 1 base and J 1 base; bases outside gene matches: 1. The CDR3 bases are TGTGCCAGCAGCTTAGGGGACAGGGGTTCCTACAATGAGCAGTTCTTC. Translated, it gives CASSLGDRGSYNEQFF.

As for this clone: At one boundary the junction diverges from the germline segment, which might be a read error. The chain employs TRBV7-7 and TRBJ2-2; D may correspond to TRBD1 or TRBD2 (5 bases each). The CDR3 runs 13 residues. Germline values: CDR1 SSHAT, CDR2 FNYEAQ (reference sequence). The CDR3 loop is CASSLERGRELFF. Here the CDR3 DNA reads TGTGCTAGCAGCTTAGAGAGGGGCCGGGAGCTGTTTTTT. Based on the CDR3 plus reference TRBV7-7 and TRBJ2-2, the full variable domain is GAGVSQSPRYKVTKRGQDVTLRCDPISSHATLYWYQQALGQGPEFLTYFNYEAQPDKSGLPSDRFSAERPEGSISTLTIQRTEQRDSAMYRCASSLERGRELFFGEGSRLTVL.

Notes on this clone: At one of its ends the junction is not consistent with the germline gene, which may arise from a read error. The rearrangement uses TRBV6-1 and TRBJ1-3, with no clear D. The CDR3 consists of 12 residues. The V gene's germline CDR1 is MNHNS and CDR2 SASEGT. CDR3 sequence (DNA): TGTGCCAGCAGTAAAGCCGGAAACACCATATATTTT. This sequence encodes CASSKAGNTIYF.

The chain carries TRBV19 and TRBJ2-3; D is ambiguous. V lost 6 bases and J 4 bases, leaving 8 bases between the germline ends. Germline V gene data show CDR1 as LNHDA and CDR2 as SQIVND (reference sequence). This CDR3 comprises 12 residues. The CDR3 DNA is TGTGCCAGTAGGGAACAATCAGATACGCAGTATTTT. Residues: CASREQSDTQYF.

The chain combines TRBV5-4 with TRBJ2-1; 7 positions match TRBD2. With 5 bases clipped from V and 2 bases from J, the junction kept 10 bases outside the gene matches. The CDR3 covers 16 residues. Germline CDR1 is SGHNT and CDR2 is YYREEE (reference sequence). The CDR3 reads CASRSASGQPYNEQFF. For the CDR3, the DNA is TGTGCCAGCAGGTCTGCTAGCGGCCAACCCTACAATGAGCAGTTCTTC.

The V call is TRBV7-9, the J call TRBJ2-3; D unresolved. Germline V CDR1 and CDR2: SEHNR, FQNEAQ (reference sequence). Trimming took 1 base from V and 0 from J, leaving 5 bases between them. The CDR3 sequence is 14 residues long. The CDR3 coding sequence is TGTGCCAGCAGCTTAGTGGTGAGCACAGATACGCAGTATTTT. Residues: CASSLVVSTDTQYF.

The chain has TRBV25-1 and TRBJ1-2; D gene ambiguous. Trimming shortened V by 0 bases and J by 6 bases, and 14 bases separated the two germline ends. The CDR3 loop spans 15 amino acids. Germline V lookup: CDR1 MGHDK, CDR2 SYGVNS. DNA of the CDR3: TGTGCCAGCAGTGAATATTTGGCCGCCGGTAATGGCTACACCTTC. Its protein is CASSEYLAAGNGYTF.

The chain links TRBV18 to TRBJ2-3; 11 positions match TRBD2. The junction had 19 bases not matched to a gene; V was cut back by 6 bases and J by 2 bases. Germline CDR1 and CDR2: KGHSH and LQKENI. The CDR3 has 20 amino acids. In DNA form, the CDR3 reads TGTGCCAGCTCTTCACTCCCGGGACTAGCGGAACCAGATTACACAGATACGCAGTATTTT. Protein sequence: CASSSLPGLAEPDYTDTQYF.

The chain joins TRBV28 to TRBJ1-2; D may be TRBD1 (5 bases). This CDR3 has 17 amino acids. V was clipped by 2 bases and J by 5 bases, with 21 bases between them. CDR1 and CDR2 from the germline V gene are MDHEN and SYDVKM. CDR3 amino acids: CASSLRGLDSFRYGYTF. DNA for the CDR3: TGTGCCAGCAGTTTACGGGGCCTCGATAGTTTTAGGTATGGCTACACCTTC.

The chain combines TRBV7-9 with TRBJ2-2; D may be TRBD1 (6 bases). The CDR3 has 14 residues. The V gene lost 6 bases and the J gene lost 7 bases, with 15 bases spanning the gap. The germline gives CDR1 SEHNR, CDR2 FQNEAQ (reference sequence). This CDR3 reads CASSRNRDHGELFF. CDR3 nucleotide sequence: TGTGCCAGCAGTCGTAACAGGGACCACGGGGAGCTGTTTTTT.

The rearrangement joins TRBV7-2 to TRBJ2-5, with D possibly being TRBD2 (5 bases). The germline V gene encodes CDR1 SGHTA and CDR2 FQGNSA. V was pared by 1 base and J by 7 bases, with 13 bases between. This CDR3 comprises 14 residues. The CDR3 sequence: CASSLERGSRTQYF. CDR3 bases: TGTGCCAGCAGCTTAGAACGAGGGAGTAGGACCCAGTACTTC.

V is TRBV7-2 and J is TRBJ2-1; possibly TRBD2 for D (5 bases). Germline V lookup: CDR1 SGHTA, CDR2 FQGNSA. V was shortened by 4 bases and J by 7 bases, with 11 bases between the two germline ends. This CDR3 region has 13 residues. CDR3 residues: CASSYRRGNEQFF. The CDR3 DNA follows: TGTGCCAGCAGCTATCGACGGGGAAATGAGCAGTTCTTC.

The chain joins TRBV15 to TRBJ2-1; perhaps TRBD2 as D (5 bases). With 2 bases removed from V and 2 bases from J, the gap between germline ends came to 16 bases. The V gene's germline CDR1 is LNHNV and CDR2 YYDKDF (reference sequence). The CDR3 loop spans 17 amino acids. The CDR3 spells CATSRSILRDPYNEQFF. The DNA of the CDR3 is TGTGCCACCAGCAGATCTATCCTCCGGGATCCCTACAATGAGCAGTTCTTC.

The chain carries TRBV4-2 and TRBJ1-1, with a possible D match to TRBD1 (5 bases). V was trimmed by 2 bases and J by 3 bases, leaving 13 bases between them. Per germline, CDR1 LGHNA and CDR2 YNFKEQ. CDR3 length: 15 residues. CDR3 residues: CASSQPWGGDTEAFF. CDR3 bases: TGTGCCAGCAGCCAACCCTGGGGAGGGGACACTGAAGCTTTCTTT.

V usage is TRBV15 and J usage is TRBJ2-7; perhaps TRBD1 as D (6 bases). CDR1 and CDR2 from the germline V gene are LNHNV and YYDKDF (reference sequence). The length of the CDR3 is 16 residues. V shed 5 bases and J shed 7 bases, with 24 bases lying between them. The DNA for the CDR3 is TGTGCCACCAGCTCTCGTTCCGGACAGCCTTTAGATGAGCAGTACTTC. Translation: CATSSRSGQPLDEQYF.

The chain recombines TRBV27 with TRBJ2-7, with 9 positions matching TRBD1. Germline CDR1 reads MNHEY; CDR2 reads SMNVEV (reference sequence). There are 15 residues in the CDR3. V was clipped by 4 bases and J by 3 bases; unmatched bases: 7. CDR3 sequence: CASSSWTGANYEQYF. For the CDR3, the DNA is TGTGCCAGCAGTTCTTGGACAGGGGCTAACTACGAGCAGTACTTC.